These 23 T cell receptor beta chains were sequenced from one sample in a study of Ad26.COV2.S vaccination and SARS-CoV-2 variants. Profiled with immunoSEQ multiplex PCR; TCRdb holds only in-frame clones, not every one. The repertoire holds under 600,000 clones, with 89% as singletons. Regarding treatment: approximately 18 received Ad26.COV2.S at low or high dose, single or two shots; about five received placebo; per-sample allocation not given. Sampling was done on day 63 after the first vaccine or placebo injection. The sample here was peripheral blood, taken in a trial of Ad26.COV2.S vaccine versus placebo. The receptors stem from a person between 18 and 65 years old who received the Ad26.COV2.S COVID-19 vaccine or a placebo.

The chain is built from TRBV7-8 and TRBJ2-1; the D gene is possibly TRBD1 (5 bases). The germline V and J ends were trimmed by 1 base and 0 bases, with 13 bases remaining between them. The CDR3 contains 17 residues. In germline, CDR1 is SGHVS, CDR2 FQNEAQ. CDR3 region: CASSLVVGRASYNEQFF. DNA of the CDR3: TGTGCCAGCAGCTTAGTTGTGGGCAGGGCCTCCTACAATGAGCAGTTCTTC. The whole variable domain, remainder taken from reference TRBV7-8 and TRBJ2-1, is GAGVSQSPRYKVAKRGQDVALRCDPISGHVSLFWYQQALGQGPEFLTYFQNEAQLDKSGLPSDRFFAERPEGSVSTLKIQRTQQEDSAVYLCASSLVVGRASYNEQFFGPGTRLTVL.

J is TRBJ2-1 and V is TRBV5-1; 7 nucleotides align to TRBD2. The V segment lost 0 bases and the J segment 9 bases; nucleotides outside the gene matches: 12. Per the germline V gene, CDR1 is SGHRS and CDR2 is YFSETQ. This CDR3 is 16 amino acids long. The DNA of the CDR3 is TGCGCCAGCAGCTTGGAGCGGGATCTCCCGGCCAGTGAGCAGTTCTTC. Encoded protein: CASSLERDLPASEQFF.

This chain connects TRBV28 to TRBJ2-3, with 8 positions matching TRBD2. The CDR3 has 16 residues. V was pared by 6 bases and J by 1 base, with 9 bases of the junction left unmatched. Per germline, CDR1 MDHEN and CDR2 SYDVKM. The CDR3 protein is CASSPSTSGGTDTQYF. The DNA of the CDR3 is TGTGCCAGCAGCCCCTCAACTAGCGGCGGCACAGATACGCAGTATTTT.

The chain is built from TRBV29-1 and TRBJ2-3; possibly TRBD2 for D (6 bases). Trimming cost V 4 bases and J 4 bases, with 12 bases left between them. This CDR3 is built from 13 residues. The germline gives CDR1 SQVTM, CDR2 ANQGSEA. The CDR3 loop reads CSVVRGGADTQYF. The CDR3 DNA follows: TGCAGCGTTGTAAGGGGCGGGGCAGATACGCAGTATTTT.

The chain joins TRBV2 to TRBJ1-3; D remains unclear. The V gene's germline CDR1 is SNHLY and CDR2 FYNNEI. The V end lost 5 bases, the J end lost 4 bases, and 6 bases lay between the germline ends. This CDR3 has 12 residues. The CDR3 sequence: CASSPQGNTIYF. DNA of the CDR3: TGTGCCAGCAGTCCACAGGGAAACACCATATATTTT.

The chain combines TRBV30 with TRBJ2-1, with a tentative D call TRBD2 (5 bases). Germline CDR1 is GTSNPN and CDR2 is SVGIG (reference sequence). The CDR3 covers 14 residues. The V and J ends lost 1 base and 8 bases respectively, with 15 bases between them. Here the CDR3 DNA reads TGTGCCTGGAGTGAGGTCGGGGTTAGCGATGAGCAGTTCTTC. It encodes CAWSEVGVSDEQFF.

This chain uses TRBV18 with TRBJ2-3; 10 nucleotides agree with TRBD2. The germline V gene encodes CDR1 KGHSH and CDR2 LQKENI. The CDR3 is 17 amino acids. V gave up 0 bases and J gave up 4 bases; unmatched junction bases: 7. CDR3 bases: TGTGCCAGCTCACCACCGTTGTCGGGACTAGCGTCAGATACGCAGTATTTT. As protein: CASSPPLSGLASDTQYF.

The genes are TRBV18 and TRBJ1-5, with a possible D match to TRBD1 (5 bases). Between the trimmed V and J ends, which lost 1 base and 5 bases, there was a span of 6 bases. The germline CDR1 and CDR2 sequences are KGHSH and LQKENI. The CDR3 consists of 13 residues. The CDR3 here is CASSPQGYQPQHF. Written as DNA, the CDR3 is TGTGCCAGCTCACCACAGGGGTATCAGCCCCAGCATTTT.

This clone was detected a few times. V and J are TRBV5-8 and TRBJ1-5; 9 bases line up with TRBD1. Per germline, CDR1 SGHTS and CDR2 YDEGEE. J gave up 3 bases and V 6 bases, and 7 bases lay outside the gene matches. CDR3 length: 15 amino acids. In DNA, the CDR3 is TGTGCCAGCACCCAAGGACAGGGGTACAATCAGCCCCAGCATTTT. It is translated as CASTQGQGYNQPQHF.

This chain uses TRBV3-1 (or the pseudogene TRBV3-2) with TRBJ2-3; no reliable D call. This CDR3 has 16 residues. V was cut by 0 bases and J by 1 base, with 11 bases left in between. In germline, CDR1 is LGHDT, CDR2 YNNKEL (reference sequence). DNA of the CDR3: TGTGCCAGCAGCCAAGATTTTGGGGTCGGCACAGATACGCAGTATTTT. This translates into CASSQDFGVGTDTQYF.

The chain combines TRBV25-1 with TRBJ2-3; D is unclear. The CDR3 consists of 11 residues. Trimming stripped 8 bases from V and 6 bases from J, with 9 bases between. Germline CDR1 MGHDK, CDR2 SYGVNS. The CDR3 protein is CASSKVDTQYF. CDR3 bases: TGTGCCAGCTCCAAGGTGGATACGCAGTATTTT.

V gene TRBV6-5 combines with J gene TRBJ2-7; tentative D call: TRBD1 (5 bases). V lost 1 base and J lost 3, with 7 bases in between. The CDR3 has 13 residues. CDR1 MNHEY and CDR2 SVGAGI come from the germline V gene. CDR3 nucleotide sequence: TGTGCCAGCAGTTACTTAACAGGCTACGAGCAGTACTTC. Translating gives CASSYLTGYEQYF.

CDR3 protein: CATNTQNTEAFF. CDR3 sequence (DNA): TGTGCCACCAACACACAGAACACTGAAGCTTTCTTT. The chain has TRBV28 and TRBJ1-1; D remains unclear. V lost 10 bases, J lost 1 base, and 10 bases lay in between. The CDR3 sequence is 12 residues long. CDR1 and CDR2 from the germline V gene are MDHEN and SYDVKM. Full variable domain (missing parts from reference TRBV28 and TRBJ1-1): DVKVTQSSRYLVKRTGEKVFLECVQDMDHENMFWYRQDPGLGLRLIYFSYDVKMKEKGDIPEGYSVSREKKERFSLILESASTNQTSMYLCATNTQNTEAFFGQGTRLTVV.

In this sample, this clone turned up once. The V and J genes are TRBV9 and TRBJ1-2; TRBD1 might be the D (6 bases). This CDR3 region has 16 residues. Trimming stripped 0 bases from V and 3 bases from J, with 15 bases between. Germline V gene data show CDR1 as SGDLS and CDR2 as YYNGEE. In DNA, the CDR3 is TGTGCCAGCAGCGTAGATAGGGACACTCGAGACTATGGCTACACCTTC. It translates to CASSVDRDTRDYGYTF.

The chain is built from TRBV6-5 and TRBJ1-6; D may be TRBD1 (6 bases). Germline CDR1 is MNHEY and CDR2 is SVGAGI. V lost 10 bases and J 7 bases, leaving 14 bases between the germline ends. There are 13 residues in the CDR3. Here the CDR3 reads CANEQGRNSPLHF. Here the CDR3 DNA reads TGTGCCAACGAACAGGGTCGAAATTCACCCCTCCACTTT.

V usage is TRBV6-5 and J usage is TRBJ1-4; 9 bases are shared with TRBD1. The ends lost 7 bases at V and 6 bases at J; junction bases unmatched: 3. Germline CDR1 and CDR2: MNHEY and SVGAGI. The CDR3 has 13 residues. The CDR3 loop reads CASTWTGDEKLFF. The CDR3, as DNA: TGTGCCAGCACCTGGACAGGGGATGAAAAACTGTTTTTT.

This clone appeared a single time. V gene TRBV2 combines with J gene TRBJ1-6, with TRBD1 as a possible D gene (5 bases). V shed 6 bases and J shed 7 bases, with 25 bases lying between them. Per the germline V gene, CDR1 is SNHLY and CDR2 is FYNNEI. CDR3 size: 18 residues. The CDR3: CASRDLTDVLRENSPLHF. The CDR3 DNA is TGTGCCAGCAGGGACCTGACAGACGTACTCCGTGAGAATTCACCCCTCCACTTT.

The chain has TRBV16 and TRBJ2-5; the match to TRBD2 covers 9 bases. J gave up 5 bases and V 4 bases, and 5 bases lay outside the gene matches. CDR3 size: 14 residues. Germline loops: CDR1 KGHSY, CDR2 FQNENV. The CDR3 protein is CASSLVAGVETQYF. As DNA, the CDR3 is TGTGCCAGCAGCCTCGTAGCGGGAGTGGAGACCCAGTACTTC.

Concerning this clone: In the same sample, other DNA sequences code for this CDR3. The chain joins TRBV7-2 to TRBJ2-7; D is possibly TRBD2 (5 bases). Trimming stripped 5 bases from V and 0 bases from J, with 8 bases between. Germline CDR1 and CDR2: SGHTA and FQGNSA. The CDR3 consists of 13 residues. The CDR3 is CASSRSGSYEQYF. The DNA of the CDR3 is TGTGCCAGCAGCAGGAGCGGCTCCTACGAGCAGTACTTC.

The chain has TRBV4-1 and TRBJ2-7; TRBD2 matches 10 bases. This CDR3 has 18 amino acids. V was clipped by 1 base and J by 1 base; unmatched bases: 10. Germline V gene sequence: CDR1 MGHRA, CDR2 YSYEKL. The CDR3 coding sequence is TGCGCCAGCAGCCAAGGATTGCTAGCGGGAGCTGGGTCCTACGAGCAGTACTTC. This sequence encodes CASSQGLLAGAGSYEQYF.

V is TRBV10-3 and J is TRBJ1-2; D is possibly TRBD1 (6 bases). V gave up 8 bases and J gave up 2 bases, with 15 bases separating them. Germline CDR1 ENHRY, CDR2 SYGVKD. The CDR3 contains 14 residues. The CDR3 nucleotides read TGTGCCATCCTCTCGGAGGGGGTAAACTATGGCTACACCTTC. Protein: CAILSEGVNYGYTF.

V gene TRBV4-3 combines with J gene TRBJ2-5; 14 bases align to TRBD2. The CDR3 totals 17 residues. Looked up from germline, CDR1 is LGHNA and CDR2 is YSLEER. Trimming cost V 3 bases and J 7 bases; bases outside gene matches: 10. The CDR3 coding sequence is TGCGCCAGCAGCCATGAGGGACTAGCGGGGGCTAGGGGGACCCAGTACTTC. This gives the protein CASSHEGLAGARGTQYF.

The chain couples TRBV5-1 to TRBJ1-2; 7 nucleotides agree with TRBD1. CDR1 and CDR2 (germline): SGHRS, YFSETQ. This CDR3 contains 17 residues. V gave up 0 bases and J gave up 8 bases; unmatched junction bases: 16. CDR3 DNA sequence: TGCGCCAGCAGCTTGGCCGCTGAGACAGGGAAGGTGGGCGGCTACACCTTC. Amino acid sequence: CASSLAAETGKVGGYTF.